The next 15 T cell receptor beta chains were all read from a single sample in a study of response to subunit inactivated influenza vaccine. Via MiXCR, TCRdb re-called the RT-PCR reads, giving one row per CDR3 protein. Of 500,000 to 750,000 distinct CDR3 sequences in the sample, 12% to 15% are singletons; the top ten hold approximately 12%. The material was PBMCs from blood, obtained 11 to 12 days after vaccination. These receptors came from a man aged 50 or older who received an inactivated influenza vaccine.

The chain has TRBV12-3 or TRBV12-4 and TRBJ2-4; D remains unclear. The CDR3 is made up of 15 amino acids. The V end was cut by 1 base, the J end by 2 bases, with 9 bases between. The CDR3 is CASSLDGVTKNIQYF. The CDR3 DNA sequence: TGTGCCAGCAGTTTAGATGGGGTAACCAAAAACATTCAGTACTTC.

The rearrangement links TRBV7-9 to TRBJ1-3; D not resolved. V lost 2 bases and J lost 1, with 9 bases in between. CDR1 is SEHNR, CDR2 FQNEAQ, per germline (reference sequence). The CDR3 runs 15 residues. In DNA, the CDR3 is TGTGCCAGCAGCTTATCAAGCCGATCTGGAAACACCATATATTTT. Translating gives CASSLSSRSGNTIYF.

This clonotype was observed a handful of times. This sequence joins TRBV18 and TRBJ2-7; TRBD1 matches at 11 bases. The CDR3 is made up of 15 amino acids. V trimming: 5 bases; J trimming: 6 bases; junction bases outside the gene matches: 9. CDR1 and CDR2 from the germline V gene are KGHSH and LQKENI. CDR3 sequence: CASSATPGQGGEQYF. Here the CDR3 DNA reads TGTGCCAGCTCAGCAACCCCGGGACAGGGGGGCGAGCAGTACTTC.

This clonotype was counted only a few times. This chain uses TRBV15 with TRBJ2-7; D is undetermined. Germline assignment: CDR1 LNHNV and CDR2 YYDKDF (reference sequence). The CDR3 has 16 residues. Between the trimmed V and J ends, which lost 2 bases and 3 bases, there was a span of 17 bases. The CDR3 loop reads CATSRTPAATFYEQYF. CDR3 sequence (DNA): TGTGCCACCAGCAGAACGCCGGCCGCCACTTTCTACGAGCAGTACTTC.

The rearrangement links TRBV10-3 to TRBJ2-1, with TRBD1 matching over 9 bases. The length of the CDR3 is 16 residues. The ends lost 3 bases at V and 0 bases at J; junction bases unmatched: 3. CDR1 is ENHRY and CDR2 is SYGVKD in the germline V gene. CDR3 nucleotides: TGTGCCATCAGTGACGGGACAGGGAGCTCCTACAATGAGCAGTTCTTC. Residues: CAISDGTGSSYNEQFF.

The CDR3 bases are TGCAGTGCTAGAGATCCGGACAGGAATGGCTACACCTTC. Amino acid sequence: CSARDPDRNGYTF. The gene calls are TRBV20-1 and TRBJ1-2; 7 positions agree with TRBD1. CDR3 length equals 13 residues. After removal of 0 bases from V and 6 bases from J, the junction contained 4 bases not matched to a gene. CDR1 is DFQATT, CDR2 SNEGSKA, per germline (reference sequence).

In this sample, this clonotype turned up once. V gene TRBV9 combines with J gene TRBJ2-5; D might be TRBD2 (5 bases). CDR1 SGDLS and CDR2 YYNGEE come from the germline V gene. Between the trimmed V and J ends, which lost 2 bases and 3 bases, there was a span of 14 bases. The CDR3 sequence is 15 residues long. CDR3 nucleotide sequence: TGTGCCAGCAGCGTGGCCGGGCGGGCCGAAGAGACCCAGTACTTC. Translating it yields CASSVAGRAEETQYF.

The V call is TRBV5-1, the J call TRBJ2-7, with 9 positions matching TRBD1. Germline assignment: CDR1 SGHRS and CDR2 YFSETQ. The CDR3 extends over 15 amino acids. With V trimmed by 4 bases and J by 5 bases, 10 bases remained unmatched. This CDR3 reads CASSQSPGTGNEQYF. CDR3 coding DNA: TGCGCCAGCAGCCAAAGTCCCGGGACAGGGAACGAGCAGTACTTC.

This chain joins TRBV6-2 or TRBV6-3 and TRBJ1-5; TRBD1 matches at 8 bases. V trimming: 11 bases; J trimming: 0 bases; junction bases outside the gene matches: 9. Germline-derived CDR1 and CDR2 are MNHEY and SVGEGT. This CDR3 region has 15 residues. CDR3 DNA sequence: TGTGCCGCGAGGACAGGGCAGTATAGCAATCAGCCCCAGCATTTT. This translates into CAARTGQYSNQPQHF.

This clonotype was observed a handful of times. The chain has TRBV20-1 and TRBJ1-4; D remains ambiguous. Germline V CDR1 and CDR2: DFQATT, SNEGSKA (reference sequence). Trimming removed 0 bases at V and 0 bases at J, with 8 bases between. The CDR3 runs 15 residues. CDR3 sequence (DNA): TGCAGTGCTAGAGATCTTGGGGCAACTAATGAAAAACTGTTTTTT. This sequence encodes CSARDLGATNEKLFF.

This clonotype was found a few times. V usage is TRBV3-1 and J usage is TRBJ2-5; 8 bases align to TRBD2. This CDR3 has 14 amino acids. Germline loops: CDR1 LGHDT, CDR2 YNNKEL (reference sequence). Losses at the gene ends were 1 base for V and 8 bases for J; bases not matched to a gene: 6. The CDR3 region has the DNA TGTGCCAGCAGCCAAGTATCCAGCGGGGGAACCCAGTACTTC. This encodes CASSQVSSGGTQYF.

This clonotype appeared a few times. The chain uses TRBV7-9 and TRBJ1-1, with D perhaps TRBD1 (6 bases). The V gene lost 5 bases and the J gene lost 5 bases, with 18 bases spanning the gap. This CDR3 is 15 amino acids long. The V gene's germline CDR1 is SEHNR and CDR2 FQNEAQ (reference sequence). The CDR3 reads CASSSGAGEWTEAFF. The CDR3 DNA reads TGTGCCAGCAGCAGCGGGGCAGGGGAATGGACTGAAGCTTTCTTT.

The V call is TRBV28, the J call TRBJ2-1, with 8 nucleotides matching TRBD2. In germline, CDR1 is MDHEN, CDR2 SYDVKM. CDR3 length equals 14 residues. The V segment lost 5 bases and the J segment 3 bases; nucleotides outside the gene matches: 3. The CDR3 DNA is TGTGCCAGCAGTCAGCGGGAGAGCTACAATGAGCAGTTCTTC. Protein product: CASSQRESYNEQFF.

This sequence joins TRBV29-1 and TRBJ1-2; D is possibly TRBD1 (6 bases). The ends were cut back, 5 bases at V and 5 bases at J, with 15 bases in the middle. The CDR3 is 13 residues long. From germline, CDR1 is SQVTM and CDR2 ANQGSEA. For the CDR3, the DNA is TGCAGCGTTACAGGGTCAACGGGATATGGCTACACCTTC. Protein product: CSVTGSTGYGYTF.

The chain employs TRBV7-2 and TRBJ2-5; 10 nucleotides align to TRBD2. Germline V lookup: CDR1 SGHTA, CDR2 FQGNSA. J gave up 6 bases and V 5 bases, and 12 bases lay outside the gene matches. The CDR3 sequence is 16 residues long. The DNA for the CDR3 is TGTGCCAGCAGCGCTACTAGCGGGGACCCAATTAAGACCCAGTACTTC. Protein product: CASSATSGDPIKTQYF.